A selection of T cell receptor beta chains follows, all from one sample in a study of response to subunit inactivated influenza vaccine. Each CDR3 protein gets one entry after TCRdb re-called the RT-PCR reads with MiXCR. This sample has about 520,000 distinct CDR3 sequences, with 7.2% found just once. Sequenced here: PBMCs from blood, sampled around 2 years after vaccination. These receptors all stem from a man aged 50-75 years who received an inactivated influenza vaccine. Each CDR3 is given with its conserved first and last residue. The D gene is left open where the match is weak. A clone size is listed for some rows: how often the clone was seen (once, few, many), or a class if it is expanded.

size,D,V,J,DNA,CDR3
few,-,TRBV6-2/TRBV6-3,TRBJ1-2,TGTGCCAGCAGTTACTCGGGATATTCTACCACATCTAACTATGGCTACACCTTC,CASSYSGYSTTSNYGYTF
many,TRBD2,TRBV29-1,TRBJ2-7,TGCAGCGTGTTTGGACAGGGAGGACTAGCGGGGACCTACGAGCAGTACTTC,CSVFGQGGLAGTYEQYF
-,-,TRBV7-9,TRBJ1-2,TGTGCCAGCAGCTTAGAGTTCCCGGCATATGGCTACACCTTC,CASSLEFPAYGYTF
-,-,TRBV29-1,TRBJ1-2,TGCAGCGTCGAGGGTTCTGGCTACACCTTC,CSVEGSGYTF
many,TRBD2,TRBV5-1,TRBJ2-7,TGCGCCAGCAGCTTGGGCAGGTGGGAGGGCAGATCCGACGAGCAGTACTTC,CASSLGRWEGRSDEQYF
-,TRBD1,TRBV28,TRBJ1-4,TGTGCCAGCAGAACCCCTCGGGACAGGCCTAATGAAAAACTGTTTTTT,CASRTPRDRPNEKLFF
few,-,TRBV10-3,TRBJ2-4,TGTGCCATCAGTGAGTCAAGGGGGGCCGAAAACATTCAGTACTTC,CAISESRGAENIQYF
-,TRBD2,TRBV20-1,TRBJ2-4,TGCAGTGCTGGGGATTGGGGAAGGAGCGGGATCGCCAAAAACATTCAGTACTTC,CSAGDWGRSGIAKNIQYF
many,-,TRBV28,TRBJ1-1,TGTGCCAGCGGCGGACGAGACACTGAAGCTTTCTTT,CASGGRDTEAFF
-,-,TRBV19,TRBJ2-5,TGTGCCAGTAGTATCCGCGTTCAAGAGACCCAGTACTTC,CASSIRVQETQYF
many,-,TRBV3-1,TRBJ2-7,TGTGCCAGCAGCTTCGGGGGTACAGGCCACTACGAGCAGTACTTC,CASSFGGTGHYEQYF
-,TRBD2,TRBV4-3,TRBJ2-7,TGCGCCAGCAGCCAAAAGGGGCTAGCGGGAGCGGGGGAGCAGTACTTC,CASSQKGLAGAGEQYF
many,-,TRBV15,TRBJ2-7,TGTGCCACCAGCAGAGATCCCGGCTACGAGCAGTACTTC,CATSRDPGYEQYF
few,-,TRBV24-1,TRBJ2-1,TGTGCCACCAGTGATTTCTACACTTACAATGAGCAGTTCTTC,CATSDFYTYNEQFF
-,TRBD1,TRBV27,TRBJ1-2,TGTGCCAGCAGACCAGACAGGGGGCTCTATGGCTACACCTTC,CASRPDRGLYGYTF
-,-,TRBV9,TRBJ2-6,TGTGCCAGCAGCGTCCAGGGTGGTGGGGCCAACGTCCTGACTTTC,CASSVQGGGANVLTF
few,-,TRBV5-1,TRBJ1-2,TGCGCCAGCAGCTTGGGGACAACTGGCTACACCTTC,CASSLGTTGYTF
-,-,TRBV9,TRBJ2-1,TGTGCCAGCAGCGTAGGACCAAACACACTAGTATATGAGCAGTTCTTC,CASSVGPNTLVYEQFF
few,TRBD1,TRBV27,TRBJ1-2,TGTGCCAGCAGTATGACAGGGTGGAATGGCTACACCTTC,CASSMTGWNGYTF
few,TRBD1,TRBV20-1,TRBJ2-3,TGCAGTGCTAGAGTTGACAGGGGGACAGATACGCAGTATTTT,CSARVDRGTDTQYF
-,TRBD1,TRBV3-1,TRBJ1-1,TGTGCCAGCAGCCAAACGGGACAGGGGGCGAGGAACACTGAAGCTTTCTTT,CASSQTGQGARNTEAFF
once,TRBD1,TRBV12-3/TRBV12-4,TRBJ2-1,TGTGCCAGCAGTGAAAATGACAGGGGGCCCCTCTACAATGAGCAGTTCTTC,CASSENDRGPLYNEQFF
-,-,TRBV4-3,TRBJ1-2,TGCGCCAGCAGCCAAAGGGTCGGCTATGGCTACACCTTC,CASSQRVGYGYTF
few,-,TRBV5-1,TRBJ1-1,TGCGCCAGCAGTCCCCGGTGGGGGGGCCCCGTCAACACTGAAGCTTTCTTT,CASSPRWGGPVNTEAFF
few,-,TRBV28,TRBJ2-3,TGTGCCAGCAGTTTATCTTCGCCGCTACCGGCCGGAAATACGCAGTATTTT,CASSLSSPLPAGNTQYF
many,TRBD2,TRBV7-2,TRBJ2-5,TGTGCCAGCAGCTTGACTAGCGGGAGTAGAGGGGGAGAGACCCAGTACTTC,CASSLTSGSRGGETQYF
many,TRBD2,TRBV7-8,TRBJ2-7,TGTGCCAGCAGCTTAGGCCTAGCGGGAGGAAAGATAACCTACGAGCAGTACTTC,CASSLGLAGGKITYEQYF